This is a list of T cell receptor beta chains from one sample in a study of blood T cell repertoires in COVID-19. Produced via immunoSEQ multiplex PCR; TCRdb's table is partial and in-frame only. The sample records about 220,000 clones, 80% being singletons. What was sequenced was peripheral blood. The receptors here all came from a woman in her seventies with acute or convalescent COVID-19. The CDR3 runs from the conserved cysteine through the conserved F or W. A D gene is named only where the DNA matches it firmly. Size is omitted from some rows. Given values are once, few, many or a class for expanded clones.

TRBV3-1/TRBV3-2	-	-	TRBJ1-1	CASSPWDTMNTEAFF	TGTGCCAGCAGCCCCTGGGACACCATGAACACTGAAGCTTTCTTT
TRBV7-9	TRBD1	-	TRBJ1-2	CASSLSSPGQGYGYTF	TGTGCCAGCAGCTTGTCCTCACCGGGACAGGGATATGGCTACACCTTC
TRBV30	TRBD1	once	TRBJ2-7	CAWSGTGRSEQYF	TGTGCCTGGAGTGGGACAGGGAGGTCCGAGCAGTACTTC
TRBV24-1	TRBD1	-	TRBJ1-1	CATRARTGITEAFF	TGTGCCACCAGGGCCCGGACAGGGATCACTGAAGCTTTCTTT
TRBV5-4	TRBD1	-	TRBJ2-3	CATQRPGQALDTQYF	TGTGCCACCCAGCGCCCGGGACAGGCTTTAGATACGCAGTATTTT
TRBV24-1	TRBD2	-	TRBJ2-7	CATSGGLAGNDEQYF	TGTGCCACCAGTGGGGGACTAGCGGGGAACGACGAGCAGTACTTC
TRBV6-2/TRBV6-3	TRBD1	-	TRBJ2-7	CASSSTQGDEQYF	TGTGCCAGCAGTTCGACACAGGGGGACGAGCAGTACTTC
TRBV7-6	-	-	TRBJ2-3	CASSLGAEGTDTQYF	TGTGCCAGCAGCTTAGGCGCGGAGGGCACAGATACGCAGTATTTT
TRBV7-8	-	-	TRBJ2-5	CASSRWGEETQYF	TGTGCCAGCAGCCGGTGGGGGGAAGAGACCCAGTACTTC
TRBV6-1	-	few	TRBJ2-2	CASSERDSGELFF	TGTGCCAGCAGTGAGCGGGACAGCGGGGAGCTGTTTTTT
TRBV7-2	-	-	TRBJ1-3	CASSLGANSGNTIYF	TGTGCCAGCAGCTTAGGGGCGAACTCTGGAAACACCATATATTTT
TRBV2	-	few	TRBJ1-4	CASIVRRIEGKLFF	TGTGCCAGCATTGTCCGCCGCATAGAGGGAAAACTGTTTTTT
TRBV29-1	TRBD1	-	TRBJ1-2	CSVDRTGRNGYTF	TGCAGCGTTGACCGGACAGGGAGGAACGGCTACACCTTC
TRBV23-1	-	-	TRBJ2-5	CASSRRSETQYF	TGCGCCAGCAGTCGCCGGTCAGAGACCCAGTACTTC
TRBV29-1	-	-	TRBJ2-7	CSVALSGDEQYF	TGCAGCGTTGCTCTGTCAGGGGACGAGCAGTACTTC
TRBV3-1/TRBV3-2	-	-	TRBJ2-7	CASSQEGRPGLYEQYF	TGTGCCAGCAGCCAAGAGGGACGACCGGGACTCTACGAGCAGTACTTC
TRBV2	-	-	TRBJ1-2	CASRLGGAGYTF	TGTGCCAGCAGATTGGGAGGGGCTGGCTACACCTTC
TRBV6-2/TRBV6-3	-	few	TRBJ1-2	CASSYGPQGPYGYTF	TGTGCCAGCAGTTACGGGCCACAGGGCCCCTATGGCTACACCTTC